Presented here are 16 T cell receptor beta chains from one specimen sequenced in a study of CD8+ T cells in alopecia areata. Extracted RNA was reverse transcribed, and the resulting cDNA served as sequencing template. Data came from immunoSEQ multiplex PCR; TCRdb stores just in-frame clones and leaves some out. The sample records 250,000 or so clones, about two thirds being singletons. The sample was CD4+ T cells sorted from blood, taken at week 0. The origin of the receptors is a human donor with alopecia areata.

This chain connects TRBV11-2 to TRBJ2-3; 8 bases fit TRBD1. The J segment lost 3 bases and the V segment lost 4 bases, leaving 6 bases of the junction unmatched. Germline-derived CDR1 and CDR2 are SGHAT and FQNNGV. The CDR3 has 15 residues. CDR3 sequence (DNA): TGTGCCAGCAGCTCGACAGGGGACGGGACAGATACGCAGTATTTT. Translated: CASSSTGDGTDTQYF. The entire variable domain, with the rest obtained from reference TRBV11-2 and TRBJ2-3, is as follows: EAGVAQSPRYKIIEKRQSVAFWCNPISGHATLYWYQQILGQGPKLLIQFQNNGVVDDSQLPKDRFSAERLKGVDSTLKIQPAKLEDSAVYLCASSSTGDGTDTQYFGPGTRLTVL.

The chain couples TRBV30 to TRBJ1-1, with D unclear. This CDR3 has 12 residues. V was shortened by 2 bases and J by 1 base, with 5 bases between the two germline ends. From germline, CDR1 is GTSNPN and CDR2 SVGIG (reference sequence). The CDR3 DNA sequence: TGTGCCTGGAGTCATGAGAACACTGAAGCTTTCTTT. It yields the protein CAWSHENTEAFF.

The CDR3 sequence is CAWRTGGGDGYTF. CDR3 nucleotides: TGTGCCTGGAGGACAGGGGGAGGTGATGGCTACACCTTC. This chain joins TRBV30 and TRBJ1-2; the match to TRBD1 covers 9 bases. The CDR3 runs 13 residues. Per germline, CDR1 GTSNPN and CDR2 SVGIG (reference sequence). V was clipped by 3 bases and J by 6 bases; unmatched bases: 5.

The chain carries TRBV29-1 and TRBJ2-3; 7 positions match TRBD1. Trimming cost V 7 bases and J 4 bases; bases outside gene matches: 14. The CDR3 sequence is 15 residues long. CDR1 is SQVTM, CDR2 ANQGSEA, per germline. The CDR3 region is CSAEGRQGVPDTQYF. The CDR3 DNA reads TGCAGCGCCGAAGGGAGACAGGGAGTTCCAGATACGCAGTATTTT.

The chain carries TRBV29-1 and TRBJ1-1, with a weak D call TRBD1 (5 bases). The CDR3 totals 14 residues. Per the germline V gene, CDR1 is SQVTM and CDR2 is ANQGSEA. Trimming pared 8 bases from V and 1 base from J, leaving 17 bases between. This chain's CDR3 is CSPGGAGGNTEAFF. CDR3 nucleotide sequence: TGCAGCCCTGGCGGGGCCGGCGGGAACACTGAAGCTTTCTTT.

The chain combines TRBV2 with TRBJ2-5, with 9 bases identical to TRBD1. J gave up 4 bases and V 0 bases, and 0 bases lay outside the gene matches. This CDR3 is built from 14 residues. The germline V gene has CDR1 SNHLY and CDR2 FYNNEI. CDR3 sequence: CASSEATGGETQYF. The CDR3 bases are TGTGCCAGCAGTGAAGCGACAGGGGGAGAGACCCAGTACTTC.

This chain connects TRBV27 to TRBJ2-1, with D hard to call. V lost 0 bases and J lost 8, with 5 bases in between. From germline, CDR1 is MNHEY and CDR2 SMNVEV (reference sequence). This CDR3 is 12 amino acids long. CDR3 sequence reads: CASSLSNHEQFF. The CDR3 bases are TGTGCCAGCAGTTTATCGAACCATGAGCAGTTCTTC.

V and J are TRBV29-1 and TRBJ1-2; perhaps TRBD1 as D (5 bases). V was pared by 3 bases and J by 12 bases, with 11 bases between. In germline, CDR1 is SQVTM, CDR2 ANQGSEA. This CDR3 contains 10 residues. CDR3 sequence (DNA): TGCAGCGTTGAGGGGCGGGGACACACCTTC. Protein: CSVEGRGHTF.

The chain recombines TRBV29-1 with TRBJ2-1; D may be TRBD1 or TRBD2 (5 bases each). The CDR3 is 14 amino acids. V was pared by 7 bases and J by 0 bases, with 13 bases between. Germline CDR1 and CDR2: SQVTM and ANQGSEA. The CDR3 sequence: CSAGGGRSYNEQFF. In DNA form, the CDR3 reads TGCAGCGCCGGTGGGGGACGCTCCTACAATGAGCAGTTCTTC.

The chain has TRBV15 and TRBJ1-1; D gene ambiguous. Trimming took 2 bases from V and 5 from J, leaving 18 bases between them. The CDR3 contains 16 residues. The germline gives CDR1 LNHNV, CDR2 YYDKDF (reference sequence). The CDR3 DNA is TGTGCCACCAGCAGACCCTCCGGGCAGGCCACAACTGAAGCTTTCTTT. It translates to CATSRPSGQATTEAFF.

V usage is TRBV29-1 and J usage is TRBJ2-7, with D unclear. The CDR3 has 12 amino acids. In germline, CDR1 is SQVTM, CDR2 ANQGSEA. V was shortened by 4 bases and J by 2 bases, with 9 bases between the two germline ends. CDR3 DNA sequence: TGCAGCGTTGTAAACAGCCCCTACGAGCAGTACTTC. It is translated as CSVVNSPYEQYF.

The chain carries TRBV30 and TRBJ2-4; a weak D match, TRBD2 (5 bases). The CDR3 covers 16 residues. V lost 0 bases to trimming and J lost 0 bases, with 12 bases between them. Looked up from germline, CDR1 is GTSNPN and CDR2 is SVGIG (reference sequence). CDR3 region: CAWSVGGSLAKNIQYF. The CDR3 nucleotides read TGTGCCTGGAGTGTAGGAGGATCCCTAGCCAAAAACATTCAGTACTTC. Variable domain in full (rest from reference TRBV30 and TRBJ2-4): SQTIHQWPATLVQPVGSPLSLECTVEGTSNPNLYWYRQAAGRGLQLLFYSVGIGQISSEVPQNLSASRPQDRQFILSSKKLLLSDSGFYLCAWSVGGSLAKNIQYFGAGTRLSVL.

V is TRBV30 and J is TRBJ2-7; maybe TRBD2 (5 bases). The V and J ends lost 8 bases and 5 bases respectively, with 13 bases between them. CDR1 and CDR2 from the germline V gene are GTSNPN and SVGIG (reference sequence). The CDR3 runs 11 residues. This chain's CDR3 is CARLLGDEQYF. DNA for the CDR3: TGTGCCCGACTCCTCGGGGACGAGCAGTACTTC.

This sequence joins TRBV11-2 and TRBJ2-1, with D unresolved. This CDR3 is 15 amino acids long. Germline values: CDR1 SGHAT, CDR2 FQNNGV. The germline V and J ends were trimmed by 1 base and 8 bases, with 15 bases remaining between them. Here the CDR3 DNA reads TGTGCCAGCAGCTTAGGATCGGCCAACTGGTATGAGCAGTTCTTC. Translating gives CASSLGSANWYEQFF.

About this clone: Other DNA sequences in this sample translate to the same CDR3. The rearrangement uses TRBV30 and TRBJ2-5, with D unresolved. Germline CDR1 is GTSNPN and CDR2 is SVGIG (reference sequence). Trimming removed 2 bases from V and 2 bases from J, with 3 bases in between. The CDR3 runs 11 residues. Written as DNA, the CDR3 is TGTGCCTGGAGTCCTCAAGAGACCCAGTACTTC. It is translated as CAWSPQETQYF.

Of note for this clone: The same CDR3 is also encoded by other DNA sequences in this sample. CDR3 nucleotide sequence: TGTGCCAGCAGGGGGACACCAGATACGCAGTATTTT. Encoded protein: CASRGTPDTQYF. This sequence joins TRBV2 and TRBJ2-3; possible D gene TRBD1, 6 bases. The CDR3 sequence is 12 residues long. Germline V CDR1 and CDR2: SNHLY, FYNNEI. V lost 6 bases and J 4 bases, leaving 8 bases between the germline ends.